The clone carrying this T cell receptor beta chain turned up a few times. As processed by the authors: In papillary thyroid cancer, a distant-metastasis classifier was built using CDR3 differences across clinicopathological groups. MiXCR re-clonotyped the PCR reads for TCRdb. These V and J calls rely on TCRdb rather than the paper's analysis. The data contain roughly 40,000 clones, 9.5% to 13% of them singletons. The data are from a study of metastatic and nonmetastatic thyroid tumors. At the level of the study: Where malignant and benign thyroid patients were concerned, repertoires were compared across blood and tumor or nodule tissue.

This CDR3 is 17 amino acids long. Trimming took 8 bases from V and 1 from J; bases not matched to a gene: 16. The V gene's germline CDR1 is SNHLY and CDR2 FYNNEI. Every patient was untreated before thyroid surgery. This chain uses TRBV2 with TRBJ1-1; TRBD1 agrees at 7 bases. The TCR sequence derives from a male donor with papillary thyroid cancer or a benign thyroid nodule (not recorded which). Some clones in this sample may be carry-over from other donors' samples. Sequenced input: blood. The CDR3 DNA reads TGTGCCAGCTGGGGAAGGAGGGTGCACAGGGGGAACACTGAAGCTTTCTTT. Its translation is CASWGRRVHRGNTEAFF.